Listed below are T cell receptor beta chains from one sample, sequenced in a study of identical twins. MiXCR, applied by TCRdb to the 5' RACE reads, yields one record per CDR3 protein. The sample gives hundreds of thousands of distinct CDR3 sequences, about 20% of which show up once; over 4% is in the top ten. The sample was also linked to a second study, of T cells expressing NK-cell markers.

Sequenced material: PBMCs. The receptors were gathered from a woman aged 18 to 35 in good health. Each CDR3 is given with its conserved first and last residue. Fields, in order: clone size, V gene, D gene, J gene, CDR3 protein, CDR3 DNA. D genes are given only for firm matches. Expanded clones get a size class; other rows say once, few or many, or leave the size out.

.	TRBV20-1	.	TRBJ1-2	CSARDSGTLYGYTF	TGCAGTGCTAGAGATTCGGGGACACTATATGGCTACACCTTC
few	TRBV6-4	TRBD1	TRBJ2-7	CASSATGLHEQYF	TGTGCCAGCAGCGCGACAGGGTTGCACGAGCAGTACTTC
few	TRBV18	.	TRBJ1-1	CASSPVLNTEAFF	TGTGCCAGCTCACCAGTCCTCAACACTGAAGCTTTCTTT
.	TRBV7-6	TRBD1	TRBJ2-7	CASSLEAGGTFNF	TGTGCCAGCAGCTTAGAGGCAGGGGGCACGTTTAACTTC
few	TRBV14	.	TRBJ2-1	CASSQDRSYNEQFF	TGTGCCAGCAGCCAAGATCGGAGTTACAATGAGCAGTTCTTC
.	TRBV28	TRBD2	TRBJ2-7	CASSFLSGMEYF	TGTGCCAGCAGTTTTCTGAGCGGGATGGAGTACTTC
few	TRBV7-2	TRBD1	TRBJ1-5	CASSTTGAVGQPQHF	TGTGCCAGCAGCACGACAGGGGCGGTCGGTCAGCCCCAGCATTTT
.	TRBV5-1	.	TRBJ2-3	CASSLVGRSGTDTQYF	TGCGCCAGCAGCTTGGTAGGGAGATCGGGCACAGATACGCAGTATTTT
.	TRBV10-3	TRBD2	TRBJ2-7	CAISRLAGGNSYEQYF	TGTGCCATCAGCCGACTAGCGGGAGGCAACTCCTACGAGCAGTACTTC
.	TRBV2	.	TRBJ2-2	CTLSLVSYSPKKGTGELFF	TGTACCCTCAGTTTAGTGTCGTACTCTCCCAAAAAGGGCACCGGGGAGCTGTTTTTT
.	TRBV4-3	.	TRBJ2-1	CASSQGGSYNEQFF	TGCGCCAGCAGCCAAGGAGGGTCCTACAATGAGCAGTTCTTC
few	TRBV7-9	TRBD2	TRBJ2-1	CASSLSVSGGSYNEQFF	TGTGCCAGCAGCTTATCGGTGAGCGGGGGTTCCTACAATGAGCAGTTCTTC
.	TRBV20-1	TRBD2	TRBJ2-4	CSAIGTGGVIQYF	TGCAGTGCTATAGGAACGGGAGGGGTCATTCAGTACTTC
.	TRBV3-1	.	TRBJ2-7	CASSQNGPYEQYF	TGTGCCAGCAGCCAGAACGGTCCCTACGAGCAGTACTTC
.	TRBV5-1	.	TRBJ2-4	CASSLAGRGYIQYF	TGCGCCAGCAGCTTGGCCGGAAGGGGTTACATTCAGTACTTC
few	TRBV5-1	.	TRBJ1-6	CASSLRGNSSPLHF	TGCGCCAGCAGCCTAAGGGGTAATAGTTCACCCCTCCACTTT
few	TRBV29-1	.	TRBJ1-4	CSVAVGEKLFF	TGCAGCGTTGCTGTAGGGGAAAAACTGTTTTTT
few	TRBV24-1	TRBD1	TRBJ1-1	CATSETGMRNTEAFF	TGTGCCACCAGTGAGACAGGGATGCGGAACACTGAAGCTTTCTTT
few	TRBV20-1	.	TRBJ2-7	CSAIDRDRNYEQYF	TGCAGTGCTATCGACCGGGACCGTAACTACGAGCAGTACTTC
.	TRBV20-1	.	TRBJ2-4	CSARADTRAKNIQYF	TGCAGTGCTAGAGCAGATACCCGGGCCAAAAACATTCAGTACTTC
few	TRBV5-1	TRBD1	TRBJ2-7	CASSTGTEFYYEQYF	TGCGCCAGCAGCACCGGGACAGAATTTTACTACGAGCAGTACTTC
few	TRBV7-2	TRBD2	TRBJ2-5	CASSLGLALETQYF	TGTGCCAGCAGTCTGGGACTAGCTCTGGAGACCCAGTACTTC
few	TRBV7-9	.	TRBJ1-1	CASSFGTTEAFF	TGTGCCAGCAGCTTCGGTACGACTGAAGCTTTCTTT
.	TRBV12-3/TRBV12-4	.	TRBJ1-3	CASSVIGNTIYF	TGTGCCAGCAGTGTAATTGGAAACACCATATATTTT
.	TRBV20-1	TRBD2	TRBJ2-1	CSAGSGDTYNEQFF	TGCAGTGCGGGAAGCGGGGATACCTACAATGAGCAGTTCTTC
.	TRBV6-2/TRBV6-3	.	TRBJ2-1	CASSYRERAENEQFF	TGTGCCAGCAGTTATCGGGAGAGGGCGGAAAATGAGCAGTTCTTC
.	TRBV6-5	.	TRBJ2-5	CASSYSSVKNGGRETQYF	TGTGCCAGCAGTTACTCATCGGTTAAAAACGGAGGAAGAGAGACCCAGTACTTC
few	TRBV12-3/TRBV12-4	TRBD2	TRBJ2-7	CASSLRAGTNYEQYF	TGTGCCAGCAGTTTGAGGGCCGGGACTAACTACGAGCAGTACTTC
.	TRBV6-5	.	TRBJ1-5	CASSYGPGAHNQPQHF	TGTGCCAGCAGTTATGGGCCAGGGGCTCATAATCAGCCCCAGCATTTT
few	TRBV20-1	TRBD1	TRBJ1-2	CSASRTGFGYTF	TGCAGTGCTAGCCGGACAGGGTTTGGCTACACCTTC
.	TRBV12-3/TRBV12-4	TRBD2	TRBJ2-1	CASTGTLAGGGLYNEQFF	TGTGCCAGCACCGGGACGCTAGCGGGGGGAGGGCTTTACAATGAGCAGTTCTTC
few	TRBV7-9	TRBD1	TRBJ2-1	CASSLERQGQYNEQFF	TGTGCCAGCAGCTTAGAGAGACAGGGGCAATACAATGAGCAGTTCTTC
.	TRBV4-3	.	TRBJ1-2	CASSQDRDIGYGYTF	TGCGCCAGCAGCCAAGATCGAGATATAGGCTATGGCTACACCTTC
.	TRBV9	TRBD1	TRBJ2-2	CASSGSSGTGGTGELFF	TGTGCCAGCAGCGGGAGCTCCGGGACAGGAGGGACCGGGGAGCTGTTTTTT
many	TRBV12-3/TRBV12-4	.	TRBJ2-5	CASSLLQGKETQYF	TGTGCCAGCAGTTTACTACAGGGTAAAGAGACCCAGTACTTC
.	TRBV29-1	.	TRBJ1-2	CSVDKQVGSGYTF	TGCAGCGTTGATAAACAGGTGGGCAGTGGCTACACCTTC
.	TRBV20-1	TRBD2	TRBJ2-5	CSAGLAGRVETQYF	TGCAGTGCTGGACTAGCGGGGAGGGTGGAGACCCAGTACTTC
few	TRBV12-3/TRBV12-4	.	TRBJ1-3	CASSFGGAGNTIYF	TGTGCCAGCAGTTTTGGAGGGGCTGGAAACACCATATATTTT
.	TRBV6-4	TRBD2	TRBJ2-3	CASSASGTSVWVGTDTQYF	TGTGCCAGCAGTGCCTCCGGGACTAGCGTGTGGGTCGGCACAGATACGCAGTATTTT
.	TRBV12-5	.	TRBJ1-5	CASGLQPYQPQHF	TGTGCTAGTGGTTTACAACCCTATCAGCCCCAGCATTTT
many	TRBV30	.	TRBJ1-1	CAWSRGITEAFF	TGTGCCTGGAGTCGCGGGATCACAGAAGCTTTCTTT
.	TRBV20-1	.	TRBJ1-1	CRPTRRATEAFF	TGCAGACCGACTCGCAGGGCCACTGAAGCTTTCTTT
few	TRBV29-1	TRBD2	TRBJ2-7	CSVSTGGGQYF	TGCAGCGTTTCGACGGGGGGAGGGCAGTACTTC
few	TRBV6-5	.	TRBJ2-7	CASSYSRQGTYEQYF	TGTGCCAGCAGTTACTCGCGGCAGGGGACCTACGAGCAGTACTTC
many	TRBV12-3/TRBV12-4	.	TRBJ2-3	CASSWGPSTDTQYF	TGTGCCAGCAGTTGGGGACCAAGCACAGATACGCAGTATTTT
many	TRBV19	.	TRBJ2-2	CASSIVLPTGELFF	TGTGCCAGTAGTATAGTATTACCAACCGGGGAGCTGTTTTTT
.	TRBV5-1	TRBD1	TRBJ2-1	CASSSVGTGGEEQFF	TGCGCCAGCAGCTCGGTGGGGACAGGGGGCGAGGAGCAGTTCTTC
few	TRBV10-1	.	TRBJ2-2	CASQDTGELFF	TGCGCCAGCCAGGACACCGGGGAGCTGTTTTTT
few	TRBV9	.	TRBJ2-7	CASSPAGIGHEQYF	TGTGCCAGCAGCCCCGCGGGTATCGGACACGAGCAGTACTTC